The text below deals with one T cell receptor beta chain. This entry comes from a study of blood T cell repertoires in COVID-19. Study in general: Italy, Spain and the United States were the sources of the convalescent and acute COVID-19 samples. PBMCs, B-cell-depleted T cells, or T cells were the source of the cDNA or gDNA that made up the material.

Germline V gene lookup returns CDR1 LGHDT and CDR2 YNNKEL (reference sequence). J lost 7 bases, V lost 3 bases, and 9 bases had no gene match. This CDR3 region has 16 residues. Only in-frame clones appear in the TCRdb table, and some are missing; sequencing was by immunoSEQ multiplex PCR. The data contain some 350,000 clones, 90% of them singletons. The TCR sequence derives from a man between 18 and 35 years old with active or convalescent COVID-19. Sequencing was performed on peripheral blood. This sequence joins TRBV3-1 (or the pseudogene TRBV3-2) and TRBJ1-4, with TRBD1 identical over 9 bases. The CDR3: CASSQDRDRVREKLFF. In DNA, the CDR3 is TGTGCCAGCAGCCAGGACCGGGACAGGGTACGTGAAAAACTGTTTTTT.